Each of the 22 T cell receptor beta chains below was sequenced from the same sample in a study of vaccination and CD4 T cells after COVID-19. Scientists ran DNA taken from cultured CD4+ T cells through the Oncomine TCR Beta short-read assay for sequencing. TCRdb fed the PCR reads into MiXCR, producing one record per CDR3 protein. The sample has more than 15,000 distinct CDR3 sequences, approximately 52% seen once. Their cognate antigens are unknown. Sample treatment: roughly ten-day PBMC culture with coronavirus spike peptide pools or control peptides (ViraFEST assay). What was sequenced was CD4+ T cells from blood, cultured in vitro. The receptors stem from a human donor who had recovered from COVID-19.

This sequence joins TRBV24-1 and TRBJ2-5; 12 bases agree with TRBD2. Per the germline V gene, CDR1 is KGHDR and CDR2 is SFDVKD. Losses at the gene ends were 3 bases for V and 7 bases for J; bases not matched to a gene: 8. This CDR3 is built from 16 residues. CDR3 nucleotide sequence: TGTGCCACCAGTGATGTCTCTAGCGGGAGGGCGGGGACCCAGTACTTC. This sequence encodes CATSDVSSGRAGTQYF.

This clonotype occurred once. The chain links TRBV11-3 to TRBJ1-3, with TRBD1 matching 8 bases. Looked up from germline, CDR1 is SGHNT and CDR2 is YENEEA. The CDR3 consists of 13 residues. Trimming cost V 8 bases and J 6 bases; bases outside gene matches: 6. The CDR3 loop is CASGTGGLNTIYF. CDR3 DNA sequence: TGTGCCAGCGGAACAGGGGGTCTAAACACCATATATTTT.

This clonotype has only a few counts. The chain employs TRBV29-1 and TRBJ2-3, with 10 nucleotides matching TRBD1. The V gene end was trimmed by 7 bases and the J gene end by 1 base; junction bases not matched to a gene: 8. The CDR3 contains 15 residues. CDR1 is SQVTM, CDR2 ANQGSEA, per germline. The CDR3, as DNA: TGCAGCGCCGCCGGGACAGGGGCTGGCACAGATACGCAGTATTTT. It encodes CSAAGTGAGTDTQYF.

This clonotype was picked up a small number of times. The chain combines TRBV6-5 with TRBJ1-4; TRBD1 might be the D (6 bases). Trimming shortened V by 6 bases and J by 8 bases, and 16 bases separated the two germline ends. This CDR3 has 14 amino acids. Per germline, CDR1 MNHEY and CDR2 SVGAGI. The CDR3 DNA is TGTGCCAGCAGATTACTCCCCACAGGGGAAAAACTGTTTTTT. It yields the protein CASRLLPTGEKLFF.

The chain has TRBV6-1 and TRBJ2-3; possibly TRBD1 for D (6 bases). The germline V gene encodes CDR1 MNHNS and CDR2 SASEGT. This CDR3 contains 15 residues. V lost 11 bases and J lost 5, with 23 bases in between. As DNA, the CDR3 is TGTGCCTCTAGCAGGGTGGGGGCCCTTGTAGATACGCAGTATTTT. Translated, it gives CASSRVGALVDTQYF.

The table lists this clonotype with a few counts. This CDR3 is CASSLGQSKNIQYF. The CDR3, as DNA: TGTGCCAGCAGCTTGGGGCAAAGCAAAAACATTCAGTACTTC. The gene calls are TRBV5-4 and TRBJ2-4; D call uncertain. The germline V gene has CDR1 SGHNT and CDR2 YYREEE (reference sequence). The germline V and J ends were trimmed by 0 bases and 3 bases, with 7 bases remaining between them. This CDR3 has 14 amino acids.

The rearrangement uses TRBV1 and TRBJ2-5; no check of the table's D call, TRBD1, against the DNA was made. TRBV1 is given as a pseudogene. The CDR3 has 15 amino acids. CDR3 in DNA: TGCACCAGCAGCCGGACAGGGGACTTCCCAGAGACCCAGTACTTC. It translates to CTSSRTGDFPETQYF.

This clonotype was seen only a few times. The chain combines TRBV10-2 with TRBJ1-5; D uncertain. This CDR3 has 15 residues. Germline lookup yields CDR1 WSHSY and CDR2 SAAADI. With 2 bases removed from V and 3 bases from J, the gap between germline ends came to 11 bases. The CDR3 coding sequence is TGCGCCAGCAGTGAGACGCGGCAGCTCAATCAGCCCCAGCATTTT. This gives the protein CASSETRQLNQPQHF.

This clonotype was seen more than once but under ten times. The chain links TRBV20-1 to TRBJ1-2; D is ambiguous. CDR1 and CDR2 (germline): DFQATT, SNEGSKA (reference sequence). Trimming shortened V by 6 bases and J by 0 bases, and 11 bases separated the two germline ends. CDR3 length: 13 amino acids. CDR3 protein: CSAPLRTNYGYTF. The CDR3 nucleotides read TGCAGTGCCCCCCTCCGGACTAACTATGGCTACACCTTC.

This clonotype was counted a few times. The V gene is TRBV19, the J gene TRBJ2-7; TRBD2 matches 8 bases. The CDR3 consists of 15 residues. The germline V gene encodes CDR1 LNHDA and CDR2 SQIVND (reference sequence). The junction had 4 bases not matched to a gene; V was cut back by 1 base and J by 2 bases. CDR3 DNA sequence: TGTGCCAGTAGTATAGTCGGCGGGGGGACCTACGAGCAGTACTTC. Protein product: CASSIVGGGTYEQYF. The full variable domain, with the rest looked up from reference TRBV19 and TRBJ2-7, is DGGITQSPKYLFRKEGQNVTLSCEQNLNHDAMYWYRQDPGQGLRLIYYSQIVNDFQKGDIAEGYSVSREKKESFPLTVTSAQKNPTAFYLCASSIVGGGTYEQYFGPGTRLTVT.

CDR3 DNA: TGTGCCAGCAGTAAACAGGGACGAGATCAGCCCCAGCATTTT. Its protein is CASSKQGRDQPQHF. This chain joins TRBV6-1 and TRBJ1-5; a possible D gene is TRBD1 (6 bases). Trimming removed 5 bases at V and 5 bases at J, with 13 bases between. The CDR3 runs 14 residues. Looked up from germline, CDR1 is MNHNS and CDR2 is SASEGT.

The rearrangement uses TRBV9 and TRBJ2-2; D is unresolved. Trimming pared 6 bases from V and 0 bases from J, leaving 0 bases between. Germline V gene data show CDR1 as SGDLS and CDR2 as YYNGEE. CDR3 length equals 11 residues. CDR3 coding DNA: TGTGCCAGCACGAACACCGGGGAGCTGTTTTTT. Translated, it gives CASTNTGELFF.

There are a few counts of this clonotype. This chain links TRBV2 with TRBJ2-5; possible D gene TRBD2, 6 bases. This CDR3 region has 15 residues. Per the germline V gene, CDR1 is SNHLY and CDR2 is FYNNEI. V was shortened by 2 bases and J by 2 bases, with 12 bases between the two germline ends. The CDR3 region is CASSELTSSQETQYF. Here the CDR3 DNA reads TGTGCCAGCAGTGAACTAACTAGCAGTCAAGAGACCCAGTACTTC. The full variable domain, its missing parts supplied by reference TRBV2 and TRBJ2-5, is EPEVTQTPSHQVTQMGQEVILRCVPISNHLYFYWYRQILGQKVEFLVSFYNNEISEKSEIFDDQFSVERPDGSNFTLKIRSTKLEDSAMYFCASSELTSSQETQYFGPGTRLLVL.

This clonotype has just a few counts. The CDR3 region is CSARVRAGITGELFF. CDR3 in DNA: TGCAGTGCTAGAGTTCGAGCGGGAATCACCGGGGAGCTGTTTTTT. The chain employs TRBV20-1 and TRBJ2-2; 7 bases are shared with TRBD2. CDR1 DFQATT and CDR2 SNEGSKA come from the germline V gene (reference sequence). V dropped 1 base and J dropped 4; count of bases not matched to a gene: 6. The CDR3 length is 15 residues.

This clonotype was observed a handful of times. The gene calls are TRBV20-1 and TRBJ2-7; D might be TRBD1 (7 bases). Trimming removed 2 bases at V and 6 bases at J, with 17 bases between. The CDR3 length is 14 residues. Germline values: CDR1 DFQATT, CDR2 SNEGSKA (reference sequence). CDR3 DNA sequence: TGCAGTGCTAGAACCCACAGGGGAGGAGGCGAGCAGTACTTC. Translating gives CSARTHRGGGEQYF.

The rearrangement links TRBV7-2 to TRBJ2-3; 10 nucleotides match TRBD2. The junction had 6 bases not matched to a gene; V was cut back by 0 bases and J by 3 bases. The CDR3 is made up of 17 amino acids. Germline-derived CDR1 and CDR2 are SGHTA and FQGNSA. CDR3 sequence (DNA): TGTGCCAGCAGCTTAGCGCCTAGCGGGAGTGGAACAGATACGCAGTATTTT. This codes for CASSLAPSGSGTDTQYF.

This chain uses TRBV27 with TRBJ2-7; 8 bases are shared with TRBD1. The CDR3 totals 17 residues. From germline, CDR1 is MNHEY and CDR2 SMNVEV (reference sequence). V was pared by 4 bases and J by 5 bases, with 16 bases of the junction left unmatched. In DNA, the CDR3 is TGTGCCAGCAGTTCAATTCCCCGGACAGGGTCTGCTAACGAGCAGTACTTC. This codes for CASSSIPRTGSANEQYF.

The rearrangement uses TRBV6-2 or TRBV6-3 and TRBJ2-2; tentatively, D is TRBD1 (6 bases). Germline loops: CDR1 MNHEY, CDR2 SVGEGT. The CDR3 extends over 15 amino acids. Trimming pared 3 bases from V and 7 bases from J, leaving 15 bases between. CDR3 DNA: TGTGCCAGCAGTTATCCCTTACAGGGACACGGGGAGCTGTTTTTT. As protein: CASSYPLQGHGELFF.

The CDR3 sequence is CASSVGQGDGYTF. CDR3 nucleotide sequence: TGCGCCAGCAGCGTTGGACAGGGCGATGGCTACACCTTC. The rearrangement links TRBV5-1 to TRBJ1-2, with TRBD1 matching 8 bases. This CDR3 spans 13 amino acids. Germline assignment: CDR1 SGHRS and CDR2 YFSETQ. V was clipped by 4 bases and J by 6 bases; unmatched bases: 5.

The V gene is TRBV15, the J gene TRBJ1-5; TRBD1 is a possible D gene (5 bases). Germline CDR1 LNHNV, CDR2 YYDKDF (reference sequence). V lost 1 base and J 3 bases, leaving 7 bases between the germline ends. The CDR3 totals 14 residues. The CDR3 DNA follows: TGTGCCACCAGCAGAGGGGGGTCCAATCAGCCCCAGCATTTT. Translated: CATSRGGSNQPQHF.

The V call is TRBV27, the J call TRBJ1-5; D unclear. V dropped 5 bases and J dropped 0 bases, with 11 bases sitting between them. CDR3 length: 15 residues. The germline CDR1 and CDR2 sequences are MNHEY and SMNVEV (reference sequence). CDR3 in DNA: TGTGCCAGCAGTCGCAGTCTATATAGCAATCAGCCCCAGCATTTT. Translating gives CASSRSLYSNQPQHF.

V is TRBV20-1 and J is TRBJ2-1; no clear D gene. The CDR3 spans 15 residues. V lost 4 bases to trimming and J lost 11 bases, with 24 bases between them. In germline, CDR1 is DFQATT, CDR2 SNEGSKA (reference sequence). CDR3 in amino acids: CSATPKGRSQWQQFF. In DNA, the CDR3 is TGCAGTGCTACCCCGAAGGGTCGCTCCCAATGGCAGCAGTTCTTC.